The 18 T cell receptor beta chains below all came from one sample that was sequenced in a study of molecular identifiers for immune sequencing clone quantification. MiXCR, run by TCRdb on the PCR reads, gives a single entry per CDR3 protein. The data show more than 300,000 distinct CDR3 sequences, with over 20% seen just once and approximately 0.85% held by the top ten. Sequences were obtained from naive CD8+ T cells from blood, with Jurkat cell RNA spiked in. Indicated subset: FACS-sorted CD8+CD4-CCR7+CD45RA+ naive T cells. The source is a human donor in good health. Some libraries in this study had Jurkat cell RNA spiked in.

This clonotype was seen many times. The chain carries TRBV14 and TRBJ1-1, with D unresolved. This CDR3 spans 13 amino acids. V lost 0 bases and J lost 0, with 2 bases in between. Germline V lookup: CDR1 SGHDN, CDR2 FVKESK. For the CDR3, the DNA is TGTGCCAGCAGCCAAGAGCTGAACACTGAAGCTTTCTTT. It specifies CASSQELNTEAFF.

This clonotype was picked up many times. The chain links TRBV6-5 to TRBJ2-2, with 7 positions matching TRBD1. With 5 bases clipped from V and 3 bases from J, the junction kept 6 bases outside the gene matches. Looked up from germline, CDR1 is MNHEY and CDR2 is SVGAGI. The CDR3 is made up of 15 amino acids. This CDR3 is CASSPETGYTGELFF. CDR3 bases: TGTGCCAGCAGTCCCGAGACAGGGTACACCGGGGAGCTGTTTTTT.

This clonotype has at least ten counts. The gene calls are TRBV29-1 and TRBJ2-5; 8 nucleotides agree with TRBD1. V trimming: 4 bases; J trimming: 5 bases; junction bases outside the gene matches: 3. CDR3 length equals 12 residues. Germline CDR1 is SQVTM and CDR2 is ANQGSEA. The CDR3 DNA reads TGCAGCGTTGTTCAGGGGGCGGAGACCCAGTACTTC. Its protein is CSVVQGAETQYF. Looking up the rest from reference TRBV29-1 and TRBJ2-5 gives the full variable domain: SAVISQKPSRDICQRGTSLTIQCQVDSQVTMMFWYRQQPGQSLTLIATANQGSEATYESGFVIDKFPISRPNLTFSTLTVSNMSPEDSSIYLCSVVQGAETQYFGPGTRLLVL.

This clonotype was counted at least ten times. The V call is TRBV7-6, the J call TRBJ1-1, with a tentative D call TRBD1 (6 bases). This CDR3 spans 13 amino acids. The V and J ends lost 5 bases and 1 base respectively, with 8 bases between them. Germline-derived CDR1 and CDR2 are SGHVS and FNYEAQ. In nucleotides, the CDR3 is TGTGCCAGCAGCGGGGGGGCGAACACTGAAGCTTTCTTT. Protein: CASSGGANTEAFF.

In its sample, this clonotype was seen many times. The V call is TRBV20-1, the J call TRBJ1-1; the D is unclear. Between the trimmed V and J ends, which lost 0 bases and 7 bases, there was a span of 9 bases. Germline V gene data show CDR1 as DFQATT and CDR2 as SNEGSKA (reference sequence). The CDR3 consists of 12 residues. In DNA, the CDR3 is TGCAGTGCTAGAGAGTTGGGTGTTGAAGCTTTCTTT. Its protein is CSARELGVEAFF.

This clonotype was found a few times. This chain connects TRBV7-9 to TRBJ2-2; possibly TRBD2 for D (5 bases). The length of the CDR3 is 16 residues. Germline V gives CDR1 SEHNR, CDR2 FQNEAQ (reference sequence). The V gene lost 1 base and the J gene lost 6 bases, with 15 bases spanning the gap. This CDR3 reads CASSLVASWVPGELFF. Written as DNA, the CDR3 is TGTGCCAGCAGCTTAGTTGCTAGCTGGGTGCCCGGGGAGCTGTTTTTT.

The rearrangement links TRBV19 to TRBJ2-3; D gene uncertain. The V end was cut by 3 bases, the J end by 0 bases, with 10 bases between. This CDR3 has 15 amino acids. Germline CDR1 is LNHDA and CDR2 is SQIVND (reference sequence). Written as DNA, the CDR3 is TGTGCCAGTAGTATCGTGGCGATTAGCACAGATACGCAGTATTTT. It yields the protein CASSIVAISTDTQYF.

On this clonotype itself: This clone may be a read error of a much larger clone one base away. The chain recombines TRBV28 with TRBJ1-2; 7 bases align to TRBD1. The length of the CDR3 is 14 residues. The germline gives CDR1 MDHEN, CDR2 SYDVKM. J gave up 8 bases and V 3 bases, and 9 bases lay outside the gene matches. The CDR3 DNA follows: TGTGCCAGCAGTTTTTCCGGGACAGCACTAGGCTACACCTTC. The encoded protein is CASSFSGTALGYTF.

There are a few counts of this clonotype. The genes are TRBV4-1 and TRBJ2-3; 7 bases agree with TRBD1. The CDR3 has 15 residues. From germline, CDR1 is MGHRA and CDR2 YSYEKL. After removal of 0 bases from V and 2 bases from J, the junction contained 2 bases not matched to a gene. The CDR3 DNA is TGCGCCAGCAGCCAAGAGGGACAGACCACAGATACGCAGTATTTT. Translation: CASSQEGQTTDTQYF.

This clonotype was seen ten or more times. V and J are TRBV2 and TRBJ1-1; 7 nucleotides agree with TRBD1. V was pared by 6 bases and J by 7 bases, with 14 bases of the junction left unmatched. This CDR3 region has 15 residues. Germline values: CDR1 SNHLY, CDR2 FYNNEI. The CDR3 coding sequence is TGTGCCAGCAGACCGGTACCAAGACAGGGTTTTGAAGCTTTCTTT. The encoded protein is CASRPVPRQGFEAFF.

This clonotype was seen many times. The rearrangement joins TRBV4-2 to TRBJ2-3; 7 positions match TRBD2. After removal of 0 bases from V and 5 bases from J, the junction contained 8 bases not matched to a gene. Germline V gene sequence: CDR1 LGHNA, CDR2 YNFKEQ. This CDR3 is 16 amino acids long. The CDR3 coding sequence is TGTGCCAGCAGCCAAGAGGACGGGACTACTGGAGATACGCAGTATTTT. Its protein product is CASSQEDGTTGDTQYF.

V is TRBV29-1 and J is TRBJ2-2; D might be TRBD1 (5 bases). Per germline, CDR1 SQVTM and CDR2 ANQGSEA. Trimming pared 7 bases from V and 7 bases from J, leaving 13 bases between. The CDR3 length is 12 residues. CDR3 in DNA: TGCAGCGCCTGGGGCGCCGGCGGGGAGCTGTTTTTT. Protein product: CSAWGAGGELFF.

The genes are TRBV4-1 and TRBJ2-3; 8 bases agree with TRBD1. The CDR3 totals 17 residues. Germline lookup yields CDR1 MGHRA and CDR2 YSYEKL. V lost 1 base and J lost 1; bases outside the gene matches: 7. The chain's CDR3 is CASSQATGGIGTDTQYF. CDR3 coding DNA: TGCGCCAGCAGCCAAGCCACAGGGGGGATCGGCACAGATACGCAGTATTTT.

V gene TRBV19 combines with J gene TRBJ2-2; tentatively, D is TRBD1 (5 bases). V was shortened by 1 base and J by 0 bases, with 6 bases between the two germline ends. Germline CDR1 and CDR2: LNHDA and SQIVND (reference sequence). The CDR3 has 15 amino acids. The CDR3 sequence: CASSIATANTGELFF. The CDR3 DNA is TGTGCCAGTAGTATAGCGACAGCGAACACCGGGGAGCTGTTTTTT.

This clonotype was recorded at least ten times. The chain combines TRBV19 with TRBJ2-1; TRBD2 aligns across 9 bases. V lost 6 bases and J lost 1; bases outside the gene matches: 4. Germline CDR1 reads LNHDA; CDR2 reads SQIVND (reference sequence). This CDR3 spans 15 amino acids. The chain's CDR3 is CASRRSGGSYNEQFF. CDR3 nucleotides: TGTGCCAGTAGAAGGAGCGGGGGGTCCTACAATGAGCAGTTCTTC.

In this sample, this clonotype turned up a few times. The chain employs TRBV10-3 and TRBJ1-6; D gene uncertain. The V end was cut by 0 bases, the J end by 0 bases, with 6 bases between. CDR1 ENHRY and CDR2 SYGVKD come from the germline V gene. CDR3 length equals 16 residues. Here the CDR3 DNA reads TGTGCCATCAGTGAGTCTGTCAACTCCTATAATTCACCCCTCCACTTT. Protein: CAISESVNSYNSPLHF.

This clonotype has at least ten counts. The rearrangement uses TRBV25-1 and TRBJ2-1; D remains unclear. CDR1 is MGHDK, CDR2 SYGVNS, per germline. V was trimmed by 1 base and J by 5 bases, leaving 9 bases between them. The CDR3 spans 14 residues. CDR3 DNA: TGTGCCAGCAGTGAATTGGGTCCCGACAATGAGCAGTTCTTC. Translation gives CASSELGPDNEQFF.

This clonotype was recorded many times. The chain has TRBV6-5 and TRBJ2-1; 8 bases match TRBD2. Germline loops: CDR1 MNHEY, CDR2 SVGAGI. V was clipped by 2 bases and J by 9 bases; unmatched bases: 6. The CDR3 consists of 14 residues. The CDR3 DNA is TGTGCCAGCAGTTACGGATCGGGACTAGGTGAGCAGTTCTTC. Translation gives CASSYGSGLGEQFF.